These T cell receptor beta chains were read from a single sample in a study of OX40 agonist ivuxolimab in advanced cancers. Data came from immunoSEQ multiplex PCR; TCRdb stores just in-frame clones and leaves some out. The data hold about 80,000 clones, with about nine tenths observed a single time. Sequencing was performed on CD4+ or CD8+ T cells sorted from blood, taken in a trial of the OX40 agonist ivuxolimab. The receptors come from an adult with an advanced solid tumor such as melanoma, head and neck, liver or kidney cancer. CDR3s include the opening cysteine and the closing phenylalanine or tryptophan. Fields, in order: J gene, V gene, D gene, clone size, CDR3 DNA, CDR3 protein. A D gene is named only where the DNA matches it firmly. Clone size is given for some rows only: seen once, a few or many times, or a class if the clone is expanded.

TRBJ2-2 TRBV7-8 TRBD2 . TGTGCCAGCAGCTTAGAATCGTCTAGCGGTTTTTACACCGGGGAGCTGTTTTTT CASSLESSSGFYTGELFF
TRBJ1-5 TRBV5-5 . . TGTGCCAGCAGCTTGGTCGTCCCCGGTCAGCCCCAGCATTTT CASSLVVPGQPQHF
TRBJ1-1 TRBV27 . . TGTGCCAGCCTCGGACAGAACATAAACACTGAAGCTTTCTTT CASLGQNINTEAFF
TRBJ2-3 TRBV7-3 . . TGTGCCAGCAGCTTACGACCCCAGGGGAAAACGGGCACAGATACGCAGTATTTT CASSLRPQGKTGTDTQYF
TRBJ2-2 TRBV18 TRBD1 . TGTGCCAGCTCATCCGGACAGGGGGCGGACGGGGAGCTGTTTTTT CASSSGQGADGELFF
TRBJ2-7 TRBV6-5 TRBD2 . TGTGCCAGCAGTTACTCGGTAGCGGGAGTCTACGAGCAGTACTTC CASSYSVAGVYEQYF
TRBJ2-7 TRBV30 TRBD2 . TGTGCCTGGAGTGTACGCACTAGCGGGACGAAGCAGTACTTC CAWSVRTSGTKQYF
TRBJ2-1 TRBV30 . . TGTGCCTGGAGTTTGGAGAGGTTGAATGAGCAGTTCTTC CAWSLERLNEQFF
TRBJ1-1 TRBV28 . . TGTGCCAGCAGTTTGTATGGGGAGAACACTGAAGCTTTCTTT CASSLYGENTEAFF
TRBJ1-2 TRBV28 TRBD1 . TGTGCCAGCAGGGGACAGGGTTACTATGGCTACACCTTC CASRGQGYYGYTF
TRBJ1-1 TRBV19 TRBD1 . TGTGCCAGTAGTCTGGCGGACAGGGGTCATGAGAACACTGAAGCTTTCTTT CASSLADRGHENTEAFF
TRBJ2-3 TRBV18 . . TGTGCCAGCTCACCACCTTGGGGGACGGCAGATACGCAGTATTTT CASSPPWGTADTQYF
TRBJ1-2 TRBV28 . . TGTGCCAGCAGTTCACTTAAGCAGCAAATAGGGGGCTACACCTTC CASSSLKQQIGGYTF
TRBJ1-4 TRBV5-8 . . TGTGCCAGCAGCTTGAAATCAACTAATGAAAAACTGTTTTTT CASSLKSTNEKLFF
TRBJ1-2 TRBV7-2 . . TGTGCCAGCAGCTCAAAAGTGGGGTTTGGCTACACCTTC CASSSKVGFGYTF
TRBJ2-5 TRBV5-8 . . TGTGCCAGTGGCGGGGAGACCCAGTACTTC CASGGETQYF
TRBJ1-1 TRBV11-2 . once TGTGCCAGCAGCTTAGTTTTGGGATCAGTTGAAGCTTTCTTT CASSLVLGSVEAFF
TRBJ1-4 TRBV11-2 TRBD1 . TGTGCCAGCAGCCCGGCGTCGACAGGGGGCTTTGAAAAACTGTTTTTT CASSPASTGGFEKLFF
TRBJ1-1 TRBV5-1 . . TGCGCCAGCAGCTTGTTTGGGGGGGAGATGAACACTGAAGCTTTCTTT CASSLFGGEMNTEAFF
TRBJ2-1 TRBV7-3 . . TGTGCCAGCAGCTTCACTACAAGCTCCTACAATGAGCAGTTCTTC CASSFTTSSYNEQFF
TRBJ2-7 TRBV18 TRBD1 . TGTGCCAGCTCAGGTGAGGGGACAGTCCCAACCTACGAGCAGTACTTC CASSGEGTVPTYEQYF
TRBJ2-2 TRBV10-3 TRBD2 . TGTGCCATCAGTGGTCGGGCTAGCGGAATCTCCACCGGGGAGCTGTTTTTT CAISGRASGISTGELFF
TRBJ2-5 TRBV10-1 . . TGCGCCAGCAGTCCCACCTCTCAAAGAGAGACCCAGTACTTC CASSPTSQRETQYF
TRBJ1-1 TRBV19 . . TGTGCCAGTAGTGGTCGAGGTCGCACTGAAGCTTTCTTT CASSGRGRTEAFF
TRBJ2-3 TRBV7-9 . . TGTGCCAGCAGCTTAGCGCGGGCGGCCACTAGCACAGATACGCAGTATTTT CASSLARAATSTDTQYF
TRBJ2-2 TRBV28 . once TGTGCCAGCAGACCAGGGTTAGGGACCGGGGAGCTGTTTTTT CASRPGLGTGELFF